The 11 T cell receptor beta chains in this list originate from one sample, sequenced in a study of blood T cell repertoires in COVID-19. Sequencing used immunoSEQ multiplex PCR; TCRdb keeps in-frame clones, though not all of them. The sample lists some 150,000 clones, about 85% seen once, with 3% in the top ten. The sequenced material came from peripheral blood. These TCRs come from a middle-aged woman with active or convalescent COVID-19.

The chain links TRBV5-1 to TRBJ2-7; 11 bases are a match to TRBD2. Germline CDR1 reads SGHRS; CDR2 reads YFSETQ. CDR3 length equals 15 residues. Unmatched junction bases numbered 9, after V lost 4 bases and J lost 6 bases. The CDR3 coding sequence is TGCGCCAGCAGCCGGACTAGCGGGCAGCAGTCCGAGCAGTACTTC. This encodes CASSRTSGQQSEQYF.

The V gene is TRBV3-1 (or the pseudogene TRBV3-2), the J gene TRBJ1-1, with TRBD1 as a possible D gene (6 bases). CDR3 length equals 17 residues. Per germline, CDR1 LGHDT and CDR2 YNNKEL (reference sequence). V lost 4 bases, J lost 3 bases, and 21 bases lay in between. CDR3 nucleotides: TGTGCCAGCAGCCTTCAGGGGTCCAGTAGTGGTCACACTGAAGCTTTCTTT. This gives the protein CASSLQGSSSGHTEAFF.

V is TRBV11-2 and J is TRBJ1-1, with TRBD1 as a possible D gene (5 bases). The germline gives CDR1 SGHAT, CDR2 FQNNGV. This CDR3 is built from 13 residues. Trimming removed 5 bases at V and 4 bases at J, with 11 bases between. The CDR3, as DNA: TGTGCCAGCAGCCCCATGACAGTCACTGAAGCTTTCTTT. As protein: CASSPMTVTEAFF.

The rearrangement joins TRBV6-2 or TRBV6-3 to TRBJ1-3, with 7 bases aligning to TRBD1. The CDR3 runs 14 residues. Germline assignment: CDR1 MNHEY and CDR2 SVGEGT. V shed 5 bases, J shed 4 bases, and the junction held 5 bases outside the gene matches. The CDR3 DNA is TGTGCCAGCAGTATCGGGGACAGAGGAAACACCATATATTTT. This codes for CASSIGDRGNTIYF.

CDR3 amino acids: CASSLGASGRPVAKNIQYF. DNA for the CDR3: TGTGCCAGCAGCTTGGGGGCTAGCGGGAGGCCTGTAGCCAAAAACATTCAGTACTTC. This chain joins TRBV7-2 and TRBJ2-4; TRBD2 agrees at 11 bases. Germline CDR1 SGHTA, CDR2 FQGNSA. The CDR3 totals 19 residues. With 3 bases clipped from V and 0 bases from J, the junction kept 10 bases outside the gene matches.

This clone has a single count. The rearrangement joins TRBV7-2 to TRBJ1-6; TRBD1 agrees at 8 bases. This CDR3 is 19 amino acids long. Unmatched junction bases numbered 12, after V lost 5 bases and J lost 0 bases. Germline lookup yields CDR1 SGHTA and CDR2 FQGNSA. The CDR3 nucleotides are TGTGCCAGCAGCAGATCCGGGACAGGCGTTAGCTCCTATAATTCACCCCTCCACTTT. The encoded protein is CASSRSGTGVSSYNSPLHF.

The rearrangement links TRBV7-2 to TRBJ1-5; 8 positions match TRBD1. Germline CDR1 and CDR2: SGHTA and FQGNSA. The CDR3 spans 17 residues. Trimming cost V 6 bases and J 0 bases; bases outside gene matches: 10. The CDR3 DNA follows: TGTGCCAGCAGTCGTACCGGGACAGGTGGTAGCAATCAGCCCCAGCATTTT. Translating it yields CASSRTGTGGSNQPQHF. Together with reference TRBV7-2 and TRBJ1-5, the CDR3 gives the full variable domain: GAGVSQSPSNKVTEKGKDVELRCDPISGHTALYWYRQSLGQGLEFLIYFQGNSAPDKSGLPSDRFSAERTGGSVSTLTIQRTQQEDSAVYLCASSRTGTGGSNQPQHFGDGTRLSIL.

The chain is built from TRBV29-1 and TRBJ2-3; 10 bases fit TRBD1. The CDR3 runs to 16 residues. The V gene end was trimmed by 1 base and the J gene end by 4 bases; junction bases not matched to a gene: 8. CDR1 and CDR2 (germline): SQVTM, ANQGSEA. DNA for the CDR3: TGCAGCGTTGAAGGATTAGGGGACAGGGGCCCAGATACGCAGTATTTT. Protein: CSVEGLGDRGPDTQYF.

The chain joins TRBV7-8 to TRBJ2-3, with D possibly being TRBD1 (8 bases). CDR3 size: 13 residues. Germline CDR1 and CDR2: SGHVS and FQNEAQ. With 5 bases removed from V and 6 bases from J, the gap between germline ends came to 12 bases. This CDR3 reads CASSGQGGDTQYF. For the CDR3, the DNA is TGTGCCAGCAGCGGACAGGGAGGGGATACGCAGTATTTT.

This sequence joins TRBV7-2 and TRBJ2-7, with D unclear. The length of the CDR3 is 13 residues. The germline CDR1 and CDR2 sequences are SGHTA and FQGNSA. V lost 5 bases and J lost 3, with 11 bases in between. Written as DNA, the CDR3 is TGTGCCAGCAGCATGGGCCTTGGCTACGAGCAGTACTTC. Translated, it gives CASSMGLGYEQYF. Full variable domain (rest looked up from reference TRBV7-2 and TRBJ2-7): GAGVSQSPSNKVTEKGKDVELRCDPISGHTALYWYRQSLGQGLEFLIYFQGNSAPDKSGLPSDRFSAERTGGSVSTLTIQRTQQEDSAVYLCASSMGLGYEQYFGPGTRLTVT.

This clone was observed a few times. The chain is built from TRBV7-9 and TRBJ1-3, with D perhaps TRBD1 (6 bases). V was pared by 3 bases and J by 2 bases, with 14 bases between. Germline V gene data show CDR1 as SEHNR and CDR2 as FQNEAQ (reference sequence). This CDR3 comprises 16 residues. The CDR3 is CASSLSARQAGNTIYF. As DNA, the CDR3 is TGTGCCAGCAGCTTGTCGGCCAGACAGGCTGGAAACACCATATATTTT. Combining the CDR3 with reference TRBV7-9 and TRBJ1-3 gives the whole variable domain DTGVSQNPRHKITKRGQNVTFRCDPISEHNRLYWYRQTLGQGPEFLTYFQNEAQLEKSRLLSDRFSAERPKGSFSTLEIQRTEQGDSAMYLCASSLSARQAGNTIYFGEGSWLTVV.